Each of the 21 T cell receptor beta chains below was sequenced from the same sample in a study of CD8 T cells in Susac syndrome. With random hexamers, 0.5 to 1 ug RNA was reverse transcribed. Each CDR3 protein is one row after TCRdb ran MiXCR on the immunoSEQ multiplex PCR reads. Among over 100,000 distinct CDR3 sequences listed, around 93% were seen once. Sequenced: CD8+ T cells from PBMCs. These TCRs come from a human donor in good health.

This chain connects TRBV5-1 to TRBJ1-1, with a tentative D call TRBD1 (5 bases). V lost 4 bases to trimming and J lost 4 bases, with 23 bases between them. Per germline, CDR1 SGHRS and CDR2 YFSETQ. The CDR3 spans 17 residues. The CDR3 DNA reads TGCGCCAGCAGCCTAACCTCGGGATCAGGGAGAATCACTGAAGCTTTCTTT. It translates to CASSLTSGSGRITEAFF.

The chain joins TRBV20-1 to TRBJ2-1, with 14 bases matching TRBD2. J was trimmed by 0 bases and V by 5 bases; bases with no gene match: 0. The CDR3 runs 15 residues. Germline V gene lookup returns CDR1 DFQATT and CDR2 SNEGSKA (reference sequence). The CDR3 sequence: CSAGTSGSSYNEQFF. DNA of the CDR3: TGCAGTGCTGGGACTAGCGGGAGCTCCTACAATGAGCAGTTCTTC.

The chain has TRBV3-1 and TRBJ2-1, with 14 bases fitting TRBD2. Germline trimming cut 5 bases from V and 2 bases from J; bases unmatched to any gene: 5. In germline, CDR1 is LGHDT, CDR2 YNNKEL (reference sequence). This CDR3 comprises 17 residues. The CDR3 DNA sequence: TGTGCCAGCAGCTCAGAGACTAGCGGGAGGGCCTACAATGAGCAGTTCTTC. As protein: CASSSETSGRAYNEQFF.

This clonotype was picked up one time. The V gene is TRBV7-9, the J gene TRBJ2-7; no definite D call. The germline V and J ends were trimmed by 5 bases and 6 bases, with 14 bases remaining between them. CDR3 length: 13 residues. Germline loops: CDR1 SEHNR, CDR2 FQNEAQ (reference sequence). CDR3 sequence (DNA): TGTGCCAGCAGCCTTGGAGCCGTCCGCGAGCAGTACTTC. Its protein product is CASSLGAVREQYF.

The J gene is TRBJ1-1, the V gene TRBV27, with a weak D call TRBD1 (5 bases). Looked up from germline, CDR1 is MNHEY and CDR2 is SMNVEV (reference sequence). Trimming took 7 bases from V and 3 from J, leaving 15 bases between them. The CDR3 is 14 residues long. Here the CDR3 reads CASTPWGGDTEAFF. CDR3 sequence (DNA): TGTGCCAGCACCCCTTGGGGGGGAGACACTGAAGCTTTCTTT.

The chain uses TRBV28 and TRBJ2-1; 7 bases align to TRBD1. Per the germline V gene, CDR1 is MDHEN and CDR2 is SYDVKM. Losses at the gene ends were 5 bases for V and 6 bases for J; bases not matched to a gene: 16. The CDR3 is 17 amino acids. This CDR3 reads CASSEVIRAAGGNEQFF. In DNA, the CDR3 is TGTGCCAGCAGTGAGGTTATAAGGGCCGCAGGGGGCAATGAGCAGTTCTTC.

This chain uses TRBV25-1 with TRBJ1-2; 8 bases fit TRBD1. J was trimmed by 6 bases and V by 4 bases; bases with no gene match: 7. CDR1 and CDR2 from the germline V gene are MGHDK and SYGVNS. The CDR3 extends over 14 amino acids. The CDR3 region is CASSADRGLHGYTF. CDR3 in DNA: TGTGCCAGCAGTGCTGACAGGGGTCTCCATGGCTACACCTTC.

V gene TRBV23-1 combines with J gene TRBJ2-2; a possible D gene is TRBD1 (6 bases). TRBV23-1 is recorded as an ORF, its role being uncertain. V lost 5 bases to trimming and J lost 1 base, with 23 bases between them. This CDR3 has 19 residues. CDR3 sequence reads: CASSVIGGAYEKNTGELFF. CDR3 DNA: TGCGCCAGCAGTGTGATTGGGGGCGCCTATGAAAAGAACACCGGGGAGCTGTTTTTT.

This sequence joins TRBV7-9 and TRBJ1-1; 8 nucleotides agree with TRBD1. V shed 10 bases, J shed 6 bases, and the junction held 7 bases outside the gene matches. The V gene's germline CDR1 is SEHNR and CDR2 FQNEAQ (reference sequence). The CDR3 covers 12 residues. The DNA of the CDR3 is TGTGCCATCGTACAGGGGGGACCTGAAGCTTTCTTT. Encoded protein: CAIVQGGPEAFF.

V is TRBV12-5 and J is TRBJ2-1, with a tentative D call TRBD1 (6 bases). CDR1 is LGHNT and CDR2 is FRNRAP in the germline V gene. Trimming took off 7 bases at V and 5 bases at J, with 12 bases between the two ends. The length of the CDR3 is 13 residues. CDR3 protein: CASVVTGNNEQFF. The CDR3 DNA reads TGTGCTAGTGTTGTCACAGGGAACAATGAGCAGTTCTTC.

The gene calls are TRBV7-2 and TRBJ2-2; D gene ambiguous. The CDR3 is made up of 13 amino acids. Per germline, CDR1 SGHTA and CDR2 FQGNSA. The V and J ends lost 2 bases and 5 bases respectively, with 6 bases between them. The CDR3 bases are TGTGCCAGCAGCTTAATACTGACCGGGGAGCTGTTTTTT. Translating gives CASSLILTGELFF.

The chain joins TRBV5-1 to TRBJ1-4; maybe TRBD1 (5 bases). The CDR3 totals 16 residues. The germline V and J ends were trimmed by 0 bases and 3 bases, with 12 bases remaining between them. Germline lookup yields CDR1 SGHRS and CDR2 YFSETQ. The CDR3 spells CASSLEPVRANEKLFF. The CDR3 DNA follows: TGCGCCAGCAGCTTGGAGCCGGTCAGGGCTAATGAAAAACTGTTTTTT.

In DNA, the CDR3 is TGCAGCGTCAGAAAAGAGACCCAGTACTTC. It translates to CSVRKETQYF. The chain is built from TRBV29-1 and TRBJ2-5; no definite D call. CDR1 SQVTM and CDR2 ANQGSEA come from the germline V gene. Trimming took 6 bases from V and 3 from J, leaving 5 bases between them. The CDR3 has 10 amino acids.

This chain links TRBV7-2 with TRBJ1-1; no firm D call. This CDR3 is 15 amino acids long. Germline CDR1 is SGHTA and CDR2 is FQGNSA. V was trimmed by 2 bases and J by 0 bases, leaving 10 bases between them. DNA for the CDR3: TGTGCCAGCAGCTTACCCGTACGGGTGAACACTGAAGCTTTCTTT. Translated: CASSLPVRVNTEAFF.

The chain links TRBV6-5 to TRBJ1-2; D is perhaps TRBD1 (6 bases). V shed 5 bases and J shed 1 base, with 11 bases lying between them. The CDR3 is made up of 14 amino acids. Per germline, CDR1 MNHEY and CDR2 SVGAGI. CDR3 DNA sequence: TGTGCCAGCAGTCAGGGGAAGGGTAACTATGGCTACACCTTC. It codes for CASSQGKGNYGYTF.

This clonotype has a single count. The chain's CDR3 is CASSETSGTYEQYF. The CDR3 region has the DNA TGTGCCAGCAGTGAGACTAGCGGAACCTACGAGCAGTACTTC. The chain couples TRBV12-3 or TRBV12-4 to TRBJ2-7, with TRBD2 matching over 9 bases. CDR3 length: 14 amino acids. V was clipped by 5 bases and J by 2 bases; unmatched bases: 4.

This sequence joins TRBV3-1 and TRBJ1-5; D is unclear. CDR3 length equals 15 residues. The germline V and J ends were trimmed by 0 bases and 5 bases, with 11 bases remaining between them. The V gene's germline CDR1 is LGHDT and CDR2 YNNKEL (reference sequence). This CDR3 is CASSQDRTSHQPQHF. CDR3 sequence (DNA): TGTGCCAGCAGCCAAGATCGGACGTCTCATCAGCCCCAGCATTTT.

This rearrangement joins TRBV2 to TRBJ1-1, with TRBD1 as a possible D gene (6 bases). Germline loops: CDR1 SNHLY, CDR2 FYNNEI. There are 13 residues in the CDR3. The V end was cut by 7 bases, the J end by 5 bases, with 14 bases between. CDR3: CASIQGGGTEAFF. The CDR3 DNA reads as TGTGCCAGCATCCAGGGAGGGGGGACTGAAGCTTTCTTT.

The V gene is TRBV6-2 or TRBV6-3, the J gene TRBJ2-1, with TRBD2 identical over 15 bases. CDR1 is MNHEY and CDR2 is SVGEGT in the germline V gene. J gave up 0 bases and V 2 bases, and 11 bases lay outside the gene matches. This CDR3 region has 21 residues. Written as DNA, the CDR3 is TGTGCCAGCAGTTACGAAACCGGGACTAGCGGGAGGACAAGCTCCTACAATGAGCAGTTCTTC. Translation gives CASSYETGTSGRTSSYNEQFF.

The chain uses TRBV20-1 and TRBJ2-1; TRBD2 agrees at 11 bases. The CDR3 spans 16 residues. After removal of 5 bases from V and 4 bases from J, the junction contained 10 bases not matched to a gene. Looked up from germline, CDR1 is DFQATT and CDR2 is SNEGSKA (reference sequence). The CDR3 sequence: CSADPGLADSYNEQFF. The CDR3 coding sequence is TGCAGTGCTGACCCGGGACTAGCGGACAGTTACAATGAGCAGTTCTTC.

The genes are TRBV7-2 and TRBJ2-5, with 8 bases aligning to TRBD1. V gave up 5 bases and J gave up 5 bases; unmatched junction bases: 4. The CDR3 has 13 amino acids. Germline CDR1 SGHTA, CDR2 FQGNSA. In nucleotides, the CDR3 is TGTGCCAGCAGCGGACAGGGTTATGAGACCCAGTACTTC. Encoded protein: CASSGQGYETQYF.